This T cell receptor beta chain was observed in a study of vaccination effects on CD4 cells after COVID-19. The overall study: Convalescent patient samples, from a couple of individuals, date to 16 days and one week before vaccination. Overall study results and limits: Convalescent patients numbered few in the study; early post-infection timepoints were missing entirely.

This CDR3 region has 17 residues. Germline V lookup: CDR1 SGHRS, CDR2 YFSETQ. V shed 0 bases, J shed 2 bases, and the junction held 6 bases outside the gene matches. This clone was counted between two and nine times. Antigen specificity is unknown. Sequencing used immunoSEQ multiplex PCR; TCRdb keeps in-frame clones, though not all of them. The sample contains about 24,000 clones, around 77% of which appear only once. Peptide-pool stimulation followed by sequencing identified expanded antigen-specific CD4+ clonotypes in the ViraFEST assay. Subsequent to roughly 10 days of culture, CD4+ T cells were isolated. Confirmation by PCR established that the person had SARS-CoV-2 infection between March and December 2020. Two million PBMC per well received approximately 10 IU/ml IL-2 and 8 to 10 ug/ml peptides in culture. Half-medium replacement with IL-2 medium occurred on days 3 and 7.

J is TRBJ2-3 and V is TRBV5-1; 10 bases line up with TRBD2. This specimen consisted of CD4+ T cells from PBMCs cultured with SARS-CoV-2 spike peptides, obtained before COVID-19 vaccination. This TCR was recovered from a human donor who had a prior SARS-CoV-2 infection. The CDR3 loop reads CASSLGPAGGFTDTQYF. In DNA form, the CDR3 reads TGCGCCAGCAGCTTGGGTCCAGCGGGGGGGTTCACAGATACGCAGTATTTT.